Below are 15 T cell receptor beta chains sequenced from a single sample in a study of blood T cell repertoires in COVID-19. Here immunoSEQ multiplex PCR was the method, and the copy in TCRdb shows in-frame clones only, minus some. Among around 250,000 clones listed, about nine tenths were seen once. The specimen was peripheral blood. The receptors stem from a woman aged 60-75 years who had recovered from COVID-19.

The rearrangement uses TRBV3-1 (or the pseudogene TRBV3-2) and TRBJ1-2, with TRBD1 as a possible D gene (6 bases). The CDR3 totals 14 residues. Germline lookup yields CDR1 LGHDT and CDR2 YNNKEL (reference sequence). Trimming took 1 base from V and 7 from J, leaving 13 bases between them. Written as DNA, the CDR3 is TGTGCCAGCAGCCAAGGGATAACAGGGTTTGGCTACACCTTC. It specifies CASSQGITGFGYTF.

The chain couples TRBV10-3 to TRBJ2-2; possibly TRBD1 for D (6 bases). Per the germline V gene, CDR1 is ENHRY and CDR2 is SYGVKD. The CDR3 has 14 amino acids. Trimming pared 7 bases from V and 4 bases from J, leaving 13 bases between. CDR3 nucleotides: TGTGCCATCAACCCGGGACACCTCACCGGGGAGCTGTTTTTT. It yields the protein CAINPGHLTGELFF.

The chain recombines TRBV19 with TRBJ1-4, with D uncertain. This CDR3 is 16 amino acids long. The V end lost 3 bases, the J end lost 1 base, and 12 bases lay between the germline ends. Germline V gives CDR1 LNHDA, CDR2 SQIVND (reference sequence). CDR3 residues: CASSIFAGKTNEKLFF. CDR3 sequence (DNA): TGTGCCAGTAGTATTTTCGCGGGCAAAACTAATGAAAAACTGTTTTTT.

This clone appeared a few times. The J gene is TRBJ2-7, the V gene TRBV10-2; no clear D. V lost 6 bases and J lost 0, with 3 bases in between. Germline V CDR1 and CDR2: WSHSY, SAAADI. The CDR3 is made up of 11 amino acids. This CDR3 is CASSLSYEQYF. The CDR3 DNA reads TGCGCCAGCAGCCTCTCCTACGAGCAGTACTTC.

The rearrangement links TRBV11-2 to TRBJ2-5; 15 bases are a match to TRBD2. The V gene's germline CDR1 is SGHAT and CDR2 FQNNGV. Trimming took 5 bases from V and 5 from J; bases not matched to a gene: 6. The CDR3 loop spans 16 amino acids. The CDR3 sequence: CASSQGLAGGWETQYF. DNA for the CDR3: TGTGCCAGCAGCCAGGGACTAGCGGGGGGATGGGAGACCCAGTACTTC.

The rearrangement uses TRBV9 and TRBJ1-5, with a possible D match to TRBD1 (6 bases). Germline CDR1 reads SGDLS; CDR2 reads YYNGEE. The CDR3 consists of 14 residues. V was clipped by 3 bases and J by 6 bases, with 13 bases between them. The DNA of the CDR3 is TGTGCCAGCAGCGAGGGGGGGTTTGTTCAGCCCCAGCATTTT. Protein: CASSEGGFVQPQHF.

Remarks on this clone: Other nucleotide sequences in the sample specify the same CDR3. CDR3 sequence reads: CASSLQGNTEAFF. The CDR3 nucleotides read TGCGCCAGCAGCCTACAGGGGAACACTGAAGCTTTCTTT. The chain combines TRBV5-1 with TRBJ1-1; D is perhaps TRBD1 (6 bases). This CDR3 has 13 residues. Germline V gives CDR1 SGHRS, CDR2 YFSETQ. Trimming shortened V by 4 bases and J by 1 base, and 8 bases separated the two germline ends.

V is TRBV6-1 and J is TRBJ1-6; D not certain. The CDR3 consists of 15 residues. V shed 2 bases and J shed 6 bases, with 11 bases lying between them. Germline lookup yields CDR1 MNHNS and CDR2 SASEGT. In DNA, the CDR3 is TGTGCCAGCAGTGAAAACCCCGAGTTTAATTCACCCCTCCACTTT. Protein product: CASSENPEFNSPLHF.

This clone was seen a few times. This chain connects TRBV28 to TRBJ1-2, with TRBD1 identical over 9 bases. The CDR3 totals 17 residues. J gave up 2 bases and V 8 bases, and 15 bases lay outside the gene matches. Germline V gene lookup returns CDR1 MDHEN and CDR2 SYDVKM. CDR3 region: CASRELGTGKVNYGYTF. The CDR3 coding sequence is TGTGCCAGCCGAGAGCTCGGGACAGGGAAAGTCAACTATGGCTACACCTTC.

This chain uses TRBV29-1 with TRBJ2-1, with 8 nucleotides matching TRBD2. This CDR3 contains 13 residues. J was trimmed by 5 bases and V by 4 bases; bases with no gene match: 4. Germline V gives CDR1 SQVTM, CDR2 ANQGSEA. CDR3 region: CSVGLSGDNEQFF. The CDR3, as DNA: TGCAGCGTTGGTCTTAGCGGGGACAATGAGCAGTTCTTC.

The rearrangement uses TRBV7-8 and TRBJ2-1; 13 positions match TRBD2. The germline gives CDR1 SGHVS, CDR2 FQNEAQ. After removal of 5 bases from V and 9 bases from J, the junction contained 10 bases not matched to a gene. The CDR3 is 16 amino acids. CDR3 nucleotides: TGTGCCAGCAGCCCGGAACTAGCGGGGGGGCCAGGTGAGCAGTTCTTC. The encoded protein is CASSPELAGGPGEQFF.

The V gene is TRBV28, the J gene TRBJ1-5; D is perhaps TRBD1 (5 bases). CDR3 length: 16 residues. Trimming removed 3 bases from V and 3 bases from J, with 15 bases in between. The germline gives CDR1 MDHEN, CDR2 SYDVKM. The CDR3 nucleotides are TGTGCCAGCAGTTTTGAGGCAGGGTGGGACAATCAGCCCCAGCATTTT. Protein sequence: CASSFEAGWDNQPQHF.

This sequence joins TRBV13 and TRBJ2-5; TRBD2 matches 10 bases. Germline V lookup: CDR1 PRHDT, CDR2 FYEKMQ (reference sequence). CDR3 length: 18 residues. The V gene end was trimmed by 5 bases and the J gene end by 0 bases; junction bases not matched to a gene: 12. For the CDR3, the DNA is TGTGCCAGCAGCCTCTCAGCCCTAGCGGGGGTGTACCAAGAGACCCAGTACTTC. It codes for CASSLSALAGVYQETQYF. Combining the CDR3 with reference TRBV13 and TRBJ2-5 gives the whole variable domain AAGVIQSPRHLIKEKRETATLKCYPIPRHDTVYWYQQGPGQDPQFLISFYEKMQSDKGSIPDRFSAQQFSDYHSELNMSSLELGDSALYFCASSLSALAGVYQETQYFGPGTRLLVL.

This chain links TRBV3-1 (or the pseudogene TRBV3-2) with TRBJ1-2; D gene unclear. The CDR3 is 15 residues long. Germline V gene sequence: CDR1 LGHDT, CDR2 YNNKEL (reference sequence). The V and J ends lost 0 bases and 4 bases respectively, with 12 bases between them. CDR3 in amino acids: CASSQDLRHLYGYTF. The CDR3 DNA is TGTGCCAGCAGCCAAGATCTAAGACACCTCTATGGCTACACCTTC.

The chain has TRBV18 and TRBJ2-7; TRBD2 aligns across 9 bases. Germline CDR1 and CDR2: KGHSH and LQKENI. The CDR3 extends over 14 amino acids. Germline trimming cut 6 bases from V and 7 bases from J; bases unmatched to any gene: 10. CDR3 coding DNA: TGTGCCAGCTCCCCGGGGCTAGCGGGGAGGGAGCAGTACTTC. It yields the protein CASSPGLAGREQYF.